These 28 T cell receptor beta chains were all obtained from the same sample, sequenced in a study of blood T cell repertoires in COVID-19. Here immunoSEQ multiplex PCR was the method, and the copy in TCRdb shows in-frame clones only, minus some. Of about 200,000 clones listed, roughly 85% are singletons. The sequenced sample was peripheral blood. Receptors were obtained from a woman aged 80 or over with acute or convalescent COVID-19.

This clone was observed a few times. CDR3 sequence reads: CATSRDRQPNEKLFF. The CDR3 bases are TGTGCCACCAGCAGAGATCGACAGCCTAATGAAAAACTGTTTTTT. The chain has TRBV15 and TRBJ1-4; the D gene is possibly TRBD1 (5 bases). Germline CDR1 and CDR2: LNHNV and YYDKDF (reference sequence). The CDR3 sequence is 15 residues long. Trimming removed 0 bases from V and 3 bases from J, with 8 bases in between.

Comments on this clone: The same CDR3 arises from other DNA sequences in this sample as well. V and J are TRBV5-1 and TRBJ2-1, with D unresolved. The germline CDR1 and CDR2 sequences are SGHRS and YFSETQ. The V end was cut by 0 bases, the J end by 8 bases, with 9 bases between. This CDR3 is 13 amino acids long. CDR3 in amino acids: CASSLGYSDEQFF. Written as DNA, the CDR3 is TGCGCCAGCAGCTTGGGTTACTCCGATGAGCAGTTCTTC.

The gene calls are TRBV6-5 and TRBJ2-7; 10 bases are a match to TRBD1. There are 14 residues in the CDR3. V lost 6 bases to trimming and J lost 2 bases; unmatched junction nucleotides: 4. The germline V gene encodes CDR1 MNHEY and CDR2 SVGAGI. CDR3 loop: CASRPGQGTYEQYF. The CDR3 nucleotides read TGTGCCAGCAGGCCGGGACAGGGGACCTACGAGCAGTACTTC.

V usage is TRBV18 and J usage is TRBJ2-7; 7 bases are shared with TRBD1. V trimming: 4 bases; J trimming: 4 bases; junction bases outside the gene matches: 10. The length of the CDR3 is 15 residues. Germline V gives CDR1 KGHSH, CDR2 LQKENI. CDR3 sequence (DNA): TGTGCCAGCTCACAATACCGGGACAGCGTTTACGAGCAGTACTTC. Protein: CASSQYRDSVYEQYF.

The V gene is TRBV16, the J gene TRBJ2-7; D gene unclear. V shed 0 bases and J shed 3 bases, with 9 bases lying between them. CDR1 is KGHSY and CDR2 is FQNENV in the germline V gene. This CDR3 is 14 amino acids long. The CDR3 region is CASSQSARFYEQYF. The CDR3 nucleotides read TGTGCCAGCAGCCAATCGGCAAGATTCTACGAGCAGTACTTC.

This clone has a single count. V usage is TRBV30 and J usage is TRBJ1-1, with TRBD1 as a possible D gene (5 bases). V lost 0 bases, J lost 2 bases, and 10 bases lay in between. The CDR3 has 14 amino acids. Per the germline V gene, CDR1 is GTSNPN and CDR2 is SVGIG (reference sequence). The CDR3 sequence: CAWSVVGVNTEAFF. CDR3 in DNA: TGTGCCTGGAGTGTAGTAGGGGTTAACACTGAAGCTTTCTTT.

This chain links TRBV2 with TRBJ1-2, with a tentative D call TRBD1 (6 bases). Germline CDR1 is SNHLY and CDR2 is FYNNEI. There are 14 residues in the CDR3. V was trimmed by 6 bases and J by 7 bases, leaving 18 bases between them. In DNA form, the CDR3 reads TGTGCCAGCAGAGAGACGACAGGTCCGGGTGGCTACACCTTC. As protein: CASRETTGPGGYTF. The full variable domain, completed using reference TRBV2 and TRBJ1-2, is EPEVTQTPSHQVTQMGQEVILRCVPISNHLYFYWYRQILGQKVEFLVSFYNNEISEKSEIFDDQFSVERPDGSNFTLKIRSTKLEDSAMYFCASRETTGPGGYTFGSGTRLTVV.

The chain is built from TRBV28 and TRBJ1-3; maybe TRBD1 (6 bases). The CDR3 is 15 residues long. Trimming cost V 6 bases and J 0 bases, with 12 bases left between them. Germline values: CDR1 MDHEN, CDR2 SYDVKM. CDR3 loop: CASRARDNSGNTIYF. CDR3 DNA sequence: TGTGCCAGCAGGGCCCGGGACAACTCTGGAAACACCATATATTTT. Filled out from reference TRBV28 and TRBJ1-3, the complete variable domain reads DVKVTQSSRYLVKRTGEKVFLECVQDMDHENMFWYRQDPGLGLRLIYFSYDVKMKEKGDIPEGYSVSREKKERFSLILESASTNQTSMYLCASRARDNSGNTIYFGEGSWLTVV.

The rearrangement joins TRBV6-5 to TRBJ2-7; D is possibly TRBD1 (5 bases). Trimming took off 1 base at V and 3 bases at J, with 13 bases between the two ends. The CDR3 covers 15 residues. Looked up from germline, CDR1 is MNHEY and CDR2 is SVGAGI. The DNA of the CDR3 is TGTGCCAGCAGTTACTGGACATCAATGGGCTACGAGCAGTACTTC. Its translation: CASSYWTSMGYEQYF.

The chain is built from TRBV10-3 and TRBJ1-1; 10 bases map to TRBD1. V lost 2 bases and J lost 4; bases outside the gene matches: 7. The CDR3 consists of 16 residues. Germline CDR1 is ENHRY and CDR2 is SYGVKD. CDR3 region: CAISETGQGVSTEAFF. The CDR3 DNA is TGTGCCATCAGTGAGACCGGACAGGGGGTAAGCACTGAAGCTTTCTTT.

The chain employs TRBV18 and TRBJ2-7; tentative D call: TRBD2 (5 bases). The germline V and J ends were trimmed by 2 bases and 3 bases, with 11 bases remaining between them. In germline, CDR1 is KGHSH, CDR2 LQKENI. The CDR3 consists of 14 residues. CDR3 in DNA: TGTGCCAGCTCACCAGGGAGCCGGAGCTACGAGCAGTACTTC. Its protein product is CASSPGSRSYEQYF.

This clone is a singleton in its sample. The genes are TRBV6-5 and TRBJ2-7; 8 nucleotides line up with TRBD1. The CDR3 length is 14 residues. Unmatched junction bases numbered 4, after V lost 6 bases and J lost 0 bases. Germline V gene sequence: CDR1 MNHEY, CDR2 SVGAGI. CDR3 nucleotide sequence: TGTGCCAGCAGCGACAGGGGAGGCTCCTACGAGCAGTACTTC. The encoded protein is CASSDRGGSYEQYF.

V gene TRBV3-1 (or the pseudogene TRBV3-2) combines with J gene TRBJ2-5; 13 bases fit TRBD2. Looked up from germline, CDR1 is LGHDT and CDR2 is YNNKEL (reference sequence). J gave up 4 bases and V 4 bases, and 6 bases lay outside the gene matches. The CDR3 is 16 amino acids. The chain's CDR3 is CASSPLRTSGGETQYF. For the CDR3, the DNA is TGTGCCAGCAGCCCCCTTCGGACTAGCGGGGGAGAGACCCAGTACTTC.

The DNA of the CDR3 is TGTGCCAGTAGTATAGGACAGGGGGCCGGGGCCAACGTCCTGACTTTC. Protein product: CASSIGQGAGANVLTF. V and J are TRBV19 and TRBJ2-6; 10 bases are shared with TRBD1. CDR3 length: 16 residues. Germline values: CDR1 LNHDA, CDR2 SQIVND (reference sequence). J was trimmed by 4 bases and V by 1 base; bases with no gene match: 1.

The V and J genes are TRBV21-1 and TRBJ1-2; the table's D call of TRBD1 was not tested on the DNA. TRBV21-1 is tagged as a pseudogene. The CDR3 is 15 amino acids. In nucleotides, the CDR3 is TGTGCCAGCAGCAAAAAGGAAAAGGGGAACTATGGCTACACCTTC. Protein: CASSKKEKGNYGYTF.

The chain has TRBV5-1 and TRBJ2-7, with a weak D call TRBD1 (5 bases). V lost 1 base and J 7 bases, leaving 15 bases between the germline ends. Germline V CDR1 and CDR2: SGHRS, YFSETQ. The CDR3 loop spans 14 amino acids. CDR3 amino acids: CASSLIGASGEQYF. In DNA, the CDR3 is TGCGCCAGCAGCTTGATTGGGGCGAGTGGGGAGCAGTACTTC. Full variable domain (rest looked up from reference TRBV5-1 and TRBJ2-7): KAGVTQTPRYLIKTRGQQVTLSCSPISGHRSVSWYQQTPGQGLQFLFEYFSETQRNKGNFPGRFSGRQFSNSRSEMNVSTLELGDSALYLCASSLIGASGEQYFGPGTRLTVT.

This clone appeared a few times. The V call is TRBV28, the J call TRBJ1-1; no clear D gene. V was pared by 1 base and J by 5 bases, with 11 bases between. The CDR3 has 14 residues. Germline CDR1 is MDHEN and CDR2 is SYDVKM. The CDR3: CASSLYRGTTEAFF. Written as DNA, the CDR3 is TGTGCCAGCAGTTTATATCGGGGTACGACTGAAGCTTTCTTT.

This sequence joins TRBV18 and TRBJ1-1; 8 bases are a match to TRBD1. Looked up from germline, CDR1 is KGHSH and CDR2 is LQKENI. The CDR3 is made up of 15 amino acids. J gave up 6 bases and V 6 bases, and 12 bases lay outside the gene matches. In nucleotides, the CDR3 is TGTGCCAGCTCCCCGTACGGACAGGGAGTGGCTGAAGCTTTCTTT. It specifies CASSPYGQGVAEAFF.

J is TRBJ1-1 and V is TRBV5-1, with no clear D. The germline V gene has CDR1 SGHRS and CDR2 YFSETQ. The CDR3 loop spans 14 amino acids. V was trimmed by 0 bases and J by 2 bases, leaving 8 bases between them. CDR3 residues: CASSLERQNTEAFF. CDR3 DNA: TGCGCCAGCAGCTTGGAAAGACAAAACACTGAAGCTTTCTTT. The variable domain in full, with the rest retrieved from reference TRBV5-1 and TRBJ1-1, is KAGVTQTPRYLIKTRGQQVTLSCSPISGHRSVSWYQQTPGQGLQFLFEYFSETQRNKGNFPGRFSGRQFSNSRSEMNVSTLELGDSALYLCASSLERQNTEAFFGQGTRLTVV.

This rearrangement joins TRBV6-2 or TRBV6-3 to TRBJ2-3; D not resolved. In germline, CDR1 is MNHEY, CDR2 SVGEGT. The CDR3 totals 15 residues. Trimming took 5 bases from V and 0 from J, leaving 12 bases between them. The CDR3 loop reads CASSPRYSSTDTQYF. CDR3 in DNA: TGTGCCAGCAGTCCCCGTTATTCTAGCACAGATACGCAGTATTTT.

Only one count was recorded for this clone. The gene calls are TRBV18 and TRBJ2-7; 8 nucleotides match TRBD1. The CDR3 length is 17 residues. The trim removed 5 bases at V and 3 bases at J, leaving 15 bases unmatched. Germline CDR1 is KGHSH and CDR2 is LQKENI. CDR3 amino acids: CASSAIYRGARDYEQYF. CDR3 DNA sequence: TGTGCCAGCTCAGCGATATACAGGGGGGCTAGGGACTACGAGCAGTACTTC.

The chain links TRBV19 to TRBJ1-4; no firm D call. Germline values: CDR1 LNHDA, CDR2 SQIVND (reference sequence). The CDR3 totals 13 residues. Trimming pared 10 bases from V and 7 bases from J, leaving 16 bases between. The CDR3 reads CATTALTGEKLFF. For the CDR3, the DNA is TGTGCCACCACCGCGCTTACCGGTGAAAAACTGTTTTTT. Combining the CDR3 with reference TRBV19 and TRBJ1-4 gives the whole variable domain DGGITQSPKYLFRKEGQNVTLSCEQNLNHDAMYWYRQDPGQGLRLIYYSQIVNDFQKGDIAEGYSVSREKKESFPLTVTSAQKNPTAFYLCATTALTGEKLFFGSGTQLSVL.

V and J are TRBV29-1 and TRBJ2-5; a possible D gene is TRBD1 (6 bases). With 3 bases removed from V and 5 bases from J, the gap between germline ends came to 13 bases. This CDR3 has 13 residues. From germline, CDR1 is SQVTM and CDR2 ANQGSEA. The CDR3 coding sequence is TGCAGCGTTGACTACAGGGTAGGGGAGACCCAGTACTTC. Translation gives CSVDYRVGETQYF. Full variable domain (outside the CDR3, taken from reference TRBV29-1 and TRBJ2-5): SAVISQKPSRDICQRGTSLTIQCQVDSQVTMMFWYRQQPGQSLTLIATANQGSEATYESGFVIDKFPISRPNLTFSTLTVSNMSPEDSSIYLCSVDYRVGETQYFGPGTRLLVL.

The chain carries TRBV29-1 and TRBJ1-1; a possible D gene is TRBD1 (6 bases). The V gene's germline CDR1 is SQVTM and CDR2 ANQGSEA. Trimming shortened V by 8 bases and J by 1 base, and 14 bases separated the two germline ends. The CDR3 sequence is 13 residues long. CDR3 in DNA: TGCAGCTCAATACGGGGGGCGAACACTGAAGCTTTCTTT. Protein product: CSSIRGANTEAFF.

The V call is TRBV7-2, the J call TRBJ1-3; tentative D call: TRBD1 (5 bases). Germline CDR1 SGHTA, CDR2 FQGNSA. V was trimmed by 6 bases and J by 1 base, leaving 13 bases between them. The CDR3 totals 15 residues. Here the CDR3 DNA reads TGTGCCAGCAGAGACAGTCTTAGATCTGGAAACACCATATATTTT. Protein sequence: CASRDSLRSGNTIYF.

The chain combines TRBV19 with TRBJ2-1; maybe TRBD1 (6 bases). Germline V lookup: CDR1 LNHDA, CDR2 SQIVND (reference sequence). V lost 3 bases and J lost 2, with 17 bases in between. The CDR3 consists of 17 residues. The CDR3: CASSIGTGTVAYNEQFF. The CDR3 bases are TGTGCCAGTAGTATCGGAACAGGGACGGTTGCCTACAATGAGCAGTTCTTC. The complete variable domain, with remaining parts taken from reference TRBV19 and TRBJ2-1, reads DGGITQSPKYLFRKEGQNVTLSCEQNLNHDAMYWYRQDPGQGLRLIYYSQIVNDFQKGDIAEGYSVSREKKESFPLTVTSAQKNPTAFYLCASSIGTGTVAYNEQFFGPGTRLTVL.

The CDR3 spells CASSIDLSQPQHF. CDR3 DNA sequence: TGTGCCAGTAGTATAGATCTAAGTCAGCCCCAGCATTTT. The chain joins TRBV19 to TRBJ1-5; D is undetermined. This CDR3 has 13 amino acids. Germline values: CDR1 LNHDA, CDR2 SQIVND (reference sequence). V was trimmed by 0 bases and J by 6 bases, leaving 6 bases between them. Based on the CDR3 plus reference TRBV19 and TRBJ1-5, the full variable domain is DGGITQSPKYLFRKEGQNVTLSCEQNLNHDAMYWYRQDPGQGLRLIYYSQIVNDFQKGDIAEGYSVSREKKESFPLTVTSAQKNPTAFYLCASSIDLSQPQHFGDGTRLSIL.

The chain employs TRBV28 and TRBJ2-5; 11 bases are shared with TRBD2. The V gene's germline CDR1 is MDHEN and CDR2 SYDVKM. The J segment lost 6 bases and the V segment lost 3 bases, leaving 18 bases of the junction unmatched. The CDR3 is made up of 19 amino acids. The CDR3 DNA is TGTGCCAGCAGTTTCAGCACCCAACTAGCGGGAGATACGTTGAAGACCCAGTACTTC. Translated, it gives CASSFSTQLAGDTLKTQYF.